This TCR beta chain comes out of a study of cytomegalovirus exposure and HLA in healthy donors. A multiplex PCR was run with 60 Vbeta primers and 13 Jbeta primers. Sequencing used immunoSEQ multiplex PCR; TCRdb keeps in-frame clones, though not all of them. The top ten clones hold more than 1.5% of a sample with 150,000 to 200,000 clones, around 75% of them seen once. The TCR was taken from a woman aged 50 to 60 in good health and CMV-seronegative. The sample comprised PBMCs.

CDR3 amino acids: CASSFRGYGYTF. The DNA for the CDR3 is TGTGCCAGCAGTTTCAGGGGGTATGGCTACACCTTC. J is TRBJ1-2 and V is TRBV27; 7 nucleotides align to TRBD1. The CDR3 runs to 12 residues. J lost 5 bases, V lost 3 bases, and 0 bases had no gene match. Looked up from germline, CDR1 is MNHEY and CDR2 is SMNVEV (reference sequence).